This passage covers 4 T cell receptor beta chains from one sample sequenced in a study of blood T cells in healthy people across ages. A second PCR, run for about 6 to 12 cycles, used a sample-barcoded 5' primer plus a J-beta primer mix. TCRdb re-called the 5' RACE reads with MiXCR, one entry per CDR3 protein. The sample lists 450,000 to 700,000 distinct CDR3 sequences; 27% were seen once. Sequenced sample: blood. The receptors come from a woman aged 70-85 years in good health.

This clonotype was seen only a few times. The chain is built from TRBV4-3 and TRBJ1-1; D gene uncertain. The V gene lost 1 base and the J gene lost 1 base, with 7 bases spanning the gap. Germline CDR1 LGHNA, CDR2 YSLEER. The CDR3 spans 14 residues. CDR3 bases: TGCGCCAGCAGCCAAGGGTATAGGAACACTGAAGCTTTCTTT. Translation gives CASSQGYRNTEAFF.

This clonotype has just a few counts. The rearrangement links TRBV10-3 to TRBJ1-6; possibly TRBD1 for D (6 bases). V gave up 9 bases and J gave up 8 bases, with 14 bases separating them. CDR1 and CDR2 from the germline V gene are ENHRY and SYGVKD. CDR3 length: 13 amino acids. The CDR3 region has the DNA TGTGCCATTACTGACAGGAACTATTCACCCCTCCACTTT. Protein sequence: CAITDRNYSPLHF.

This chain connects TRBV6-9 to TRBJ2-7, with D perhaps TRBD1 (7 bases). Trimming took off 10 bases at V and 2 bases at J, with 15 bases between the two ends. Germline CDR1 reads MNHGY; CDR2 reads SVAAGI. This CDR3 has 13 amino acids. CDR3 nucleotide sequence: TGTGCCAAAAATTCAGGGGGGACCTACGAGCAGTACTTC. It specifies CAKNSGGTYEQYF.

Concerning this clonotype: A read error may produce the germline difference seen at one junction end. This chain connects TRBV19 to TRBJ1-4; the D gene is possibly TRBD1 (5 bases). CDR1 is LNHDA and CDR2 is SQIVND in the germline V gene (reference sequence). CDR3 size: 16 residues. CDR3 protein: CVSKGMKGHANEKLFF. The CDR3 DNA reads TGTGTCAGTAAGGGGATGAAGGGGCATGCTAATGAAAAACTGTTTTTT.